Below, 31 T cell receptor beta chains from the same sample are listed, as sequenced in a study of shared clonotypes between healthy human individuals. CD45RO-negative, CCR7-selected cells formed the naive CD8 fraction, which excluded terminally differentiated effector memory CD45RA+ cells. Sequencing used immunoSEQ multiplex PCR; TCRdb keeps in-frame clones, though not all of them. The sample consists of 800,000 or so clones, 95% to 97% of them appearing once. The sample taken for sequencing was naive CD8+ T cells sorted from blood. The receptors shown here come from a young man in good health.

The rearrangement uses TRBV29-1 and TRBJ1-1; D possibly corresponds to TRBD1 (5 bases). This CDR3 is built from 12 residues. Trimming pared 6 bases from V and 0 bases from J, leaving 8 bases between. Germline lookup yields CDR1 SQVTM and CDR2 ANQGSEA. The CDR3 sequence is CSVGTLNTEAFF. CDR3 DNA: TGCAGCGTAGGGACGTTGAACACTGAAGCTTTCTTT.

This chain connects TRBV5-6 to TRBJ2-1; possible D gene TRBD2, 5 bases. Germline CDR1 is SGHDT and CDR2 is YYEEEE. There are 11 residues in the CDR3. The ends were cut back, 2 bases at V and 9 bases at J, with 6 bases in the middle. The CDR3 nucleotides read TGTGCCAGCAGCTTTGCGGGTGAGCAGTTCTTC. Its protein is CASSFAGEQFF.

The V call is TRBV30, the J call TRBJ1-5; D uncertain. V lost 2 bases to trimming and J lost 2 bases, with 10 bases between them. CDR3 length: 14 residues. The germline V gene encodes CDR1 GTSNPN and CDR2 SVGIG (reference sequence). The CDR3 bases are TGTGCCTGGAGTCTAGACAACGGCAATCAGCCCCAGCATTTT. It encodes CAWSLDNGNQPQHF.

This clone has a single count. The chain links TRBV10-2 to TRBJ1-2, with TRBD1 as a possible D gene (5 bases). This CDR3 has 13 amino acids. The V gene's germline CDR1 is WSHSY and CDR2 SAAADI. V was trimmed by 4 bases and J by 2 bases, leaving 8 bases between them. Here the CDR3 reads CASSVTENYGYTF. CDR3 nucleotides: TGCGCCAGCAGTGTGACAGAGAACTATGGCTACACCTTC.

The V gene is TRBV30, the J gene TRBJ2-1, with 7 bases that match TRBD2. Per the germline V gene, CDR1 is GTSNPN and CDR2 is SVGIG (reference sequence). J lost 13 bases, V lost 4 bases, and 13 bases had no gene match. This CDR3 is 13 amino acids long. The CDR3, as DNA: TGTGCCTGGACTCCCCTACTAGCGAAAGGACAGTTCTTC. Translated: CAWTPLLAKGQFF.

The chain couples TRBV27 to TRBJ2-7; no reliable D call. Germline V gives CDR1 MNHEY, CDR2 SMNVEV (reference sequence). The V gene lost 6 bases and the J gene lost 4 bases, with 16 bases spanning the gap. This CDR3 has 14 residues. The CDR3 region is CASSSWLDNYEQYF. CDR3 DNA sequence: TGTGCCAGCAGCTCCTGGCTAGACAATTACGAGCAGTACTTC.

The chain joins TRBV7-9 to TRBJ1-4, with D hard to call. Per the germline V gene, CDR1 is SEHNR and CDR2 is FQNEAQ (reference sequence). The CDR3 runs 12 residues. Trimming took off 5 bases at V and 8 bases at J, with 9 bases between the two ends. The CDR3 reads CASSARYEKLFF. The CDR3 DNA sequence: TGTGCCAGCAGCGCGAGGTACGAAAAACTGTTTTTT.

The chain uses TRBV7-2 and TRBJ2-1, with D possibly matching TRBD2 (5 bases). The V end lost 5 bases, the J end lost 7 bases, and 15 bases lay between the germline ends. The germline V gene has CDR1 SGHTA and CDR2 FQGNSA. The CDR3 has 14 residues. The CDR3 is CASSPSASGNEQFF. The CDR3 DNA sequence: TGTGCCAGCAGCCCGTCGGCCAGCGGTAATGAGCAGTTCTTC.

The V gene is TRBV7-9, the J gene TRBJ2-1; D uncertain. Germline CDR1 and CDR2: SEHNR and FQNEAQ (reference sequence). This CDR3 has 18 amino acids. The V gene lost 10 bases and the J gene lost 0 bases, with 25 bases spanning the gap. CDR3 bases: TGTGCCACCCAACCCCGATTTGGAACCGAAAGCTCCTACAATGAGCAGTTCTTC. Amino acids: CATQPRFGTESSYNEQFF.

The chain links TRBV13 to TRBJ2-4; tentatively, D is TRBD1 or TRBD2 (6 bases each). The CDR3 sequence is 13 residues long. V lost 5 bases and J lost 8, with 13 bases in between. Germline CDR1 reads PRHDT; CDR2 reads FYEKMQ (reference sequence). As DNA, the CDR3 is TGTGCCAGCAGCCCGGGGGCGCAGGACATTCAGTACTTC. Protein product: CASSPGAQDIQYF.

The V call is TRBV14, the J call TRBJ2-5; 7 nucleotides agree with TRBD2. In germline, CDR1 is SGHDN, CDR2 FVKESK. The trim removed 5 bases at V and 0 bases at J, leaving 3 bases unmatched. CDR3 length: 14 residues. CDR3 sequence: CASSNGRYQETQYF. CDR3 sequence (DNA): TGTGCCAGCAGCAACGGGAGGTACCAAGAGACCCAGTACTTC.

The chain joins TRBV7-9 to TRBJ1-2; D perhaps matches TRBD1 (6 bases). In germline, CDR1 is SEHNR, CDR2 FQNEAQ (reference sequence). CDR3 length: 14 amino acids. Trimming pared 7 bases from V and 6 bases from J, leaving 18 bases between. For the CDR3, the DNA is TGTGCCAGCACCCTAAGGGGGGGCCGGGATGGCTACACCTTC. Translation gives CASTLRGGRDGYTF. Looking up the rest from reference TRBV7-9 and TRBJ1-2 gives the full variable domain: DTGVSQNPRHKITKRGQNVTFRCDPISEHNRLYWYRQTLGQGPEFLTYFQNEAQLEKSRLLSDRFSAERPKGSFSTLEIQRTEQGDSAMYLCASTLRGGRDGYTFGSGTRLTVV.

V and J are TRBV7-9 and TRBJ2-3; 11 nucleotides align to TRBD2. The CDR3 is 17 amino acids. V gave up 5 bases and J gave up 6 bases; unmatched junction bases: 13. Germline V gene sequence: CDR1 SEHNR, CDR2 FQNEAQ (reference sequence). The CDR3 nucleotides are TGTGCCAGCAGCCTGCGCGGGACTAGCGGTGGGGAGGATACGCAGTATTTT. The encoded protein is CASSLRGTSGGEDTQYF.

Comment on this clone: Other DNA sequences in the sample encode the same CDR3. The gene calls are TRBV7-2 and TRBJ2-7; D not certain. Germline V gene data show CDR1 as SGHTA and CDR2 as FQGNSA. V was clipped by 3 bases and J by 1 base, with 4 bases between them. The CDR3 extends over 12 amino acids. The CDR3 region is CASSLHSYEQYF. The CDR3 DNA reads TGTGCCAGCAGCTTGCATTCCTACGAGCAGTACTTC. The full variable domain, rest sourced from reference TRBV7-2 and TRBJ2-7, is GAGVSQSPSNKVTEKGKDVELRCDPISGHTALYWYRQSLGQGLEFLIYFQGNSAPDKSGLPSDRFSAERTGGSVSTLTIQRTQQEDSAVYLCASSLHSYEQYFGPGTRLTVT.

The chain employs TRBV9 and TRBJ2-7; TRBD1 might be the D (5 bases). V lost 6 bases and J 4 bases, leaving 8 bases between the germline ends. CDR1 and CDR2 from the germline V gene are SGDLS and YYNGEE. This CDR3 contains 11 residues. The CDR3 bases are TGTGCCAGCATGCAGGGATACGAGCAGTACTTC. Its protein product is CASMQGYEQYF.

The chain uses TRBV5-8 and TRBJ1-2, with 7 bases aligning to TRBD1. With V trimmed by 0 bases and J by 7 bases, 6 bases remained unmatched. This CDR3 comprises 14 residues. Germline CDR1 SGHTS, CDR2 YDEGEE. The CDR3 sequence is CASSLGQGVSGYTF. CDR3 nucleotides: TGTGCCAGCAGCTTGGGACAGGGAGTCTCTGGCTACACCTTC.

The chain carries TRBV11-2 and TRBJ2-7; tentatively, D is TRBD1 (5 bases). V was trimmed by 1 base and J by 3 bases, leaving 10 bases between them. This CDR3 has 14 residues. Germline V gene data show CDR1 as SGHAT and CDR2 as FQNNGV. In DNA form, the CDR3 reads TGTGCCAGCAGCTTAGTCGCAGGGATCTACGAGCAGTACTTC. Its protein product is CASSLVAGIYEQYF.

V is TRBV5-6 and J is TRBJ2-7; D perhaps matches TRBD2 (5 bases). V lost 4 bases and J 3 bases, leaving 14 bases between the germline ends. The CDR3 consists of 14 residues. Germline V CDR1 and CDR2: SGHDT, YYEEEE. The CDR3 DNA follows: TGTGCCAGCAGCCACGACAAGGGAGACTACGAGCAGTACTTC. Protein: CASSHDKGDYEQYF.

The chain uses TRBV13 and TRBJ2-3, with D perhaps given as TRBD1 or TRBD2 (5 bases each). Trimming left V 4 bases short and J 2 bases short, with 7 bases between. This CDR3 comprises 13 residues. Germline lookup yields CDR1 PRHDT and CDR2 FYEKMQ (reference sequence). The CDR3 DNA reads TGTGCCAGCAGCTCGGGGCACACAGATACGCAGTATTTT. Protein product: CASSSGHTDTQYF.

The genes are TRBV4-1 and TRBJ2-4, with TRBD2 as a possible D gene (5 bases). Trimming cost V 0 bases and J 15 bases, with 15 bases left between them. From germline, CDR1 is MGHRA and CDR2 YSYEKL. This CDR3 contains 13 residues. The CDR3 sequence: CASSQDTRSGWYF. CDR3 nucleotides: TGCGCCAGCAGCCAAGATACCAGGTCGGGATGGTACTTC.

CDR3 region: CASSNTGTSYIETQYF. CDR3 nucleotide sequence: TGTGCCAGCAGTAATACCGGGACTAGCTATATAGAGACCCAGTACTTC. The chain is built from TRBV27 and TRBJ2-5, with TRBD2 identical over 9 bases. CDR1 MNHEY and CDR2 SMNVEV come from the germline V gene (reference sequence). The CDR3 sequence is 16 residues long. Trimming removed 5 bases from V and 4 bases from J; junction bases left unmatched: 11.

This chain uses TRBV7-9 with TRBJ2-7, with TRBD1 matching over 9 bases. The germline V gene has CDR1 SEHNR and CDR2 FQNEAQ (reference sequence). V trimming: 0 bases; J trimming: 3 bases; junction bases outside the gene matches: 3. The CDR3 consists of 15 residues. CDR3 bases: TGTGCCAGCAGCTTAGCCGGGACAGGGAACTACGAGCAGTACTTC. Protein sequence: CASSLAGTGNYEQYF.

The genes are TRBV30 and TRBJ2-1, with D possibly being TRBD1 (6 bases). The germline V gene has CDR1 GTSNPN and CDR2 SVGIG (reference sequence). With 0 bases removed from V and 9 bases from J, the gap between germline ends came to 18 bases. This CDR3 has 15 amino acids. DNA for the CDR3: TGTGCCTGGAGTGTACAAAGGCCAGGGGATGTTGAGCAGTTCTTC. The encoded protein is CAWSVQRPGDVEQFF.

V usage is TRBV29-1 and J usage is TRBJ2-1; D possibly corresponds to TRBD1 (6 bases). In germline, CDR1 is SQVTM, CDR2 ANQGSEA. CDR3 length: 11 amino acids. Trimming took 5 bases from V and 9 from J, leaving 11 bases between them. CDR3 loop: CSVPGEREQFF. For the CDR3, the DNA is TGCAGCGTTCCAGGGGAGCGTGAGCAGTTCTTC.

In DNA form, the CDR3 reads TGTGCCACCAGCGCCGGCCCGGGACAGGGTGGCGACGAGCAGTACTTC. Protein: CATSAGPGQGGDEQYF. V usage is TRBV15 and J usage is TRBJ2-7, with 9 bases lining up with TRBD1. The CDR3 is made up of 16 amino acids. From germline, CDR1 is LNHNV and CDR2 YYDKDF (reference sequence). Trimming cost V 5 bases and J 5 bases; bases outside gene matches: 13.

This clone occurred once. V and J are TRBV4-1 and TRBJ2-7, with a weak D call TRBD1 (6 bases). V dropped 4 bases and J dropped 3 bases, with 10 bases sitting between them. The length of the CDR3 is 13 residues. Germline CDR1 and CDR2: MGHRA and YSYEKL. The CDR3 bases are TGCGCCAGCAGCCTTGGACAGAACTACGAGCAGTACTTC. Translation: CASSLGQNYEQYF.

The sample holds one count of this clone. The rearrangement uses TRBV19 and TRBJ2-2, with TRBD2 identical over 7 bases. This CDR3 is 17 amino acids long. With 7 bases clipped from V and 8 bases from J, the junction kept 19 bases outside the gene matches. CDR1 is LNHDA and CDR2 is SQIVND in the germline V gene (reference sequence). In nucleotides, the CDR3 is TGTGCCAGTACCCCAAGAAGGGACTACCGTTATCCGGGGGAGCTGTTTTTT. Translated: CASTPRRDYRYPGELFF.

The chain carries TRBV7-9 and TRBJ1-2; the D gene is possibly TRBD1 (5 bases). The V gene's germline CDR1 is SEHNR and CDR2 FQNEAQ (reference sequence). The CDR3 spans 14 residues. Between the trimmed V and J ends, which lost 5 bases and 5 bases, there was a span of 15 bases. The CDR3 region has the DNA TGTGCCAGCAGCCGCGTGGGGGAAAAGTATGGCTACACCTTC. Its translation is CASSRVGEKYGYTF.

The chain recombines TRBV7-9 with TRBJ2-5; D may be TRBD1 (6 bases). The CDR3 has 12 residues. Trimming left V 6 bases short and J 7 bases short, with 12 bases between. Germline V gene sequence: CDR1 SEHNR, CDR2 FQNEAQ (reference sequence). CDR3 sequence: CASSLQGRTQYF. CDR3 nucleotide sequence: TGTGCCAGCAGTTTGCAGGGGAGGACCCAGTACTTC.

The V call is TRBV10-3, the J call TRBJ2-7, with TRBD2 matching 8 bases. Per the germline V gene, CDR1 is ENHRY and CDR2 is SYGVKD. The J segment lost 3 bases and the V segment lost 7 bases, leaving 8 bases of the junction unmatched. The CDR3 has 14 amino acids. The chain's CDR3 is CAITSGGDFYEQYF. CDR3 nucleotides: TGTGCCATCACCTCCGGGGGGGACTTCTACGAGCAGTACTTC.

This chain uses TRBV4-2 with TRBJ1-4; D is uncertain. Germline-derived CDR1 and CDR2 are LGHNA and YNFKEQ. V was clipped by 1 base and J by 8 bases, with 2 bases between them. CDR3 length: 11 residues. The CDR3 sequence: CASSQGEKLFF. The CDR3 DNA sequence: TGTGCCAGCAGCCAAGGGGAAAAACTGTTTTTT.